This TCR beta chain derives from a study of blood T cell repertoires in COVID-19. Profiling relied on immunoSEQ multiplex PCR, and the TCRdb table lists in-frame clones only, not all of them. The table shows some 250,000 clones, with about 86% occurring only once. CDR1 is SGHTA, CDR2 FQGNSA, per germline. The V gene end was trimmed by 1 base and the J gene end by 1 base; junction bases not matched to a gene: 5. This CDR3 has 16 amino acids. Specimen: peripheral blood. This clonotype originated in a woman aged 80 or over with acute or convalescent COVID-19. The rearrangement links TRBV7-2 to TRBJ2-5; 8 bases map to TRBD1. CDR3 sequence: CASSLGQGKPQETQYF. The DNA of the CDR3 is TGTGCCAGCAGCTTAGGACAGGGGAAACCCCAAGAGACCCAGTACTTC.